The T cell receptor (beta chain) under discussion was sequenced for a study of T-cell reconstitution after alpha-beta-depleted transplantation in children. Findings and caveats of the study: Certain patients had high TCRbeta diversity at day 60, and it came from recipient T cells and thymic progenitors that survived. There were reportedly several hundred expanded graft clones from which alpha-beta T cells came about two months after transplant.

The CDR3 loop spans 13 amino acids. V was trimmed by 6 bases and J by 5 bases, leaving 13 bases between them. The library targeted TCRbeta and was prepared with unique molecular identifiers. TCRdb re-derived calls from the PCR reads in MiXCR, one entry per CDR3 protein. The table lists about 980,000 distinct CDR3 sequences, roughly 29% of them singletons. As regards this clonotype: Its antigen is as yet unknown.

Sequenced material: PBMCs, mostly from graft donor cells, taken 360 days after TCRalphabeta/CD19-depleted stem cell transplant. This receptor was identified in a boy less than two years old who had a stem cell transplant for SCID, so the T cells may come from the graft donor. The gene calls are TRBV12-3 or TRBV12-4 and TRBJ2-5; D may be TRBD1 (5 bases). Written as DNA, the CDR3 is TGTGCCAGCAGGCTAGGGGTTTCGGAGACCCAGTACTTC. Its protein is CASRLGVSETQYF.